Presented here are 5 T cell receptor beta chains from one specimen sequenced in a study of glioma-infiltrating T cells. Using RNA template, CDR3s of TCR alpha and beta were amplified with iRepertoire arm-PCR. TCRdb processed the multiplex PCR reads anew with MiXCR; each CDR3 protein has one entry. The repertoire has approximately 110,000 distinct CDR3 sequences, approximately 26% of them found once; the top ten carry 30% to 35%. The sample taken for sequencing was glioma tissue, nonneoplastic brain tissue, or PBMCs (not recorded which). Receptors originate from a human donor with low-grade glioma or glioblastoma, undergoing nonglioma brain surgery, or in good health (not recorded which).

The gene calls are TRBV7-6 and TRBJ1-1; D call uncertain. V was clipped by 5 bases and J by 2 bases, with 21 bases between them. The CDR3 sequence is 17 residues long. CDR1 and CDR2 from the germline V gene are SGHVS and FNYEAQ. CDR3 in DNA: TGTGCCAGCAGCATCAAACCCCCTGGAGGGTTTAACACTGAAGCTTTCTTT. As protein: CASSIKPPGGFNTEAFF.

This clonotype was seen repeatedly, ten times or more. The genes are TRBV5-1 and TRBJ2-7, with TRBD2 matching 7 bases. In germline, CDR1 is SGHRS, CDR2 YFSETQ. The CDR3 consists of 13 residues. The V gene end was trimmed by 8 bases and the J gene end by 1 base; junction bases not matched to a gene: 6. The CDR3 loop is CASRLADSYEQYF. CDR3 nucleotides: TGCGCCAGTCGTCTAGCGGATTCCTACGAGCAGTACTTC.

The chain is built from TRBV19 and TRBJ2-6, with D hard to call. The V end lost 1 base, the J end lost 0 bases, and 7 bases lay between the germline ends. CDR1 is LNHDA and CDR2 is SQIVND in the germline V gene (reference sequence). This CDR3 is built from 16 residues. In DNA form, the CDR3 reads TGTGCCAGTAGTATAGGCTTGGGCTCTGGGGCCAACGTCCTGACTTTC. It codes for CASSIGLGSGANVLTF.

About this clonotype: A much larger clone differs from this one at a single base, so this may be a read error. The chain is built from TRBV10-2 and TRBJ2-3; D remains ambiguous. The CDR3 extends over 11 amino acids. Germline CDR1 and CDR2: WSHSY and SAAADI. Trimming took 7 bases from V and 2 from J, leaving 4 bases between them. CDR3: CASTITDTQYF. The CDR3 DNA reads TGCGCCAGCACTATCACAGATACGCAGTATTTT.

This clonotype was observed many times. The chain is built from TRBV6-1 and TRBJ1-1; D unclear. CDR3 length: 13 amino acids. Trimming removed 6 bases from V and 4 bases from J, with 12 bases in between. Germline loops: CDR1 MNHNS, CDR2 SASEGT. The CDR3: CASSLHRATEAFF. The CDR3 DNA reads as TGTGCCAGCAGCCTTCATAGAGCCACTGAAGCTTTCTTT.